Included here is one TCR beta chain sequence, with context. The antigen is undetermined. These data belong to a study of a mutant IDH1 vaccine in newly diagnosed glioma. Study-level information: Vaccines began 4-6 weeks after radiotherapy alone, or with temozolomide cycles. Before enrollment, patients got radiotherapy alone, temozolomide alone, or mostly the combination. Sex among treated patients split around 60% male, roughly 40% female; mean age was approximately 40 years.

The CDR3 totals 13 residues. V was clipped by 4 bases and J by 5 bases, with 11 bases between them. CDR1 and CDR2 (germline): MNHNS, SASEGT. The data were produced by immunoSEQ multiplex PCR, yet TCRdb's version contains in-frame clones alone and is incomplete. Among 30,000 to 35,000 clones listed, 75% to 95% were seen once. Documented time point: week 47, end of study. Topical imiquimod accompanied each vaccine dose, which consisted of 300 ug of mutant IDH1 20-mer peptide. The vaccination schedule gave patients eight doses in weeks 1, 3, 5, 7, 11, 15, 19 and 23. This receptor was obtained from a woman aged 40 to 50 with glioma. The V gene is TRBV6-1, the J gene TRBJ1-1, with no clear D. Sequences were derived from PBMCs, sampled from a glioma patient whose treatment included an IDH1 peptide vaccine. CDR3 protein: CASSARVLTEAFF. The DNA of the CDR3 is TGTGCCAGCAGTGCGAGGGTGTTGACTGAAGCTTTCTTT.